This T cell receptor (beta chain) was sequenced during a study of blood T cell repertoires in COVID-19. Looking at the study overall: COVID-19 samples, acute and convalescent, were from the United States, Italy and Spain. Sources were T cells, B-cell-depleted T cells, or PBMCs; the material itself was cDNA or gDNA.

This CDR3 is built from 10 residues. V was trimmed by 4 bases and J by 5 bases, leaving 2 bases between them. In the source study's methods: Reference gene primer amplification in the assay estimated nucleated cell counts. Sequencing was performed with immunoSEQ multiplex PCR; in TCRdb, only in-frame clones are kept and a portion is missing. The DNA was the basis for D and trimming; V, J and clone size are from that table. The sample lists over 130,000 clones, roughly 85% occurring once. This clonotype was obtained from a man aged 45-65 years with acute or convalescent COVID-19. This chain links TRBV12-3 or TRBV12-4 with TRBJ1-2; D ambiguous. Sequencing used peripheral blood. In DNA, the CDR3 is TGTGCCAGCAGTTCTTATGGCTACACCTTC. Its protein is CASSSYGYTF.